Described below is a single TCR beta chain sequence and its context. Its target is not known. Together with a sample-barcoded 5' primer, a J-beta primer mix was included in a second PCR lasting about 6 to 11 cycles. A single record per CDR3 protein comes from TCRdb applying MiXCR to the 5' RACE reads. Of hundreds of thousands of distinct CDR3 sequences in the sample, 56% were seen once. V lost 4 bases to trimming and J lost 5 bases; unmatched junction nucleotides: 6. Germline CDR1 MNHEY, CDR2 SVGAGI. The CDR3 is made up of 14 amino acids. This sample was taken from a study of blood T cells in healthy people across ages. General study findings and limits: PBMCs were not sorted, which prevented a conclusive comparison of naive versus antigen-experienced cells.

The source material was blood. The clonotype was recovered from a man aged 40-50 years in good health. The J gene is TRBJ2-5, the V gene TRBV6-5; 8 bases are a match to TRBD2. The CDR3 here is CASSFLTSDETQYF. CDR3 nucleotides: TGTGCCAGCAGTTTTTTGACTAGCGATGAGACCCAGTACTTC.